These T cell receptor beta chains were read from a single sample in a study of memory CD4+ T cells and cytomegalovirus serostatus. Libraries were prepared by immunoSEQ multiplex PCR; TCRdb keeps only in-frame clonotypes and omits some of them. The data hold around 33,000 clones, with around 76% observed a single time. The sample comprised memory CD4+ T cells from blood. The source is an adult in good health and CMV-seronegative. Some clones in this sample may be carry-over from other donors' samples. CDR3s include the opening cysteine and the closing phenylalanine or tryptophan. The D gene is left open where the match is weak. Expanded clones are given a class, and other clones once, few, many or no size at all.

d_call: .; clone_size: .; j_call: TRBJ1-2; v_call: TRBV28; cdr3_aa: CASSSGIYGYTF; cdr3_nt: TGTGCCAGCAGTTCTGGAATCTATGGCTACACCTTC
d_call: .; clone_size: .; j_call: TRBJ2-3; v_call: TRBV7-2; cdr3_aa: CASRSGSTDTQYF; cdr3_nt: TGTGCCAGCAGAAGCGGGAGCACAGATACGCAGTATTTT
d_call: .; clone_size: .; j_call: TRBJ1-4; v_call: TRBV7-2; cdr3_aa: CASSLNRATNEKLFF; cdr3_nt: TGTGCCAGCAGCCTAAACCGAGCAACTAATGAAAAACTGTTTTTT
d_call: .; clone_size: .; j_call: TRBJ1-5; v_call: TRBV10-3; cdr3_aa: CAIWSGVWNQPQHF; cdr3_nt: TGTGCCATCTGGTCCGGGGTTTGGAATCAGCCCCAGCATTTT
d_call: .; clone_size: few; j_call: TRBJ1-1; v_call: TRBV21-1; cdr3_aa: CASSKLGGVTEAFF; cdr3_nt: TGTGCCAGCAGCAAACTCGGGGGGGTCACTGAAGCTTTCTTT
d_call: .; clone_size: .; j_call: TRBJ2-3; v_call: TRBV5-1; cdr3_aa: CASSLAVGTDTQYF; cdr3_nt: TGCGCCAGCAGCTTAGCTGTCGGGACAGATACGCAGTATTTT
d_call: TRBD2; clone_size: .; j_call: TRBJ2-5; v_call: TRBV7-8; cdr3_aa: CASSYKTSFQETQYF; cdr3_nt: TGTGCCAGCAGCTACAAGACTAGCTTCCAAGAGACCCAGTACTTC
d_call: TRBD2; clone_size: .; j_call: TRBJ2-1; v_call: TRBV5-5; cdr3_aa: CASNVRSSGWYEQFF; cdr3_nt: TGTGCCAGCAATGTAAGGTCTAGCGGTTGGTATGAGCAGTTCTTC
d_call: TRBD1; clone_size: .; j_call: TRBJ1-1; v_call: TRBV10-3; cdr3_aa: CAISDPGTGGLTEAFF; cdr3_nt: TGTGCCATCAGTGACCCCGGGACAGGGGGTCTCACTGAAGCTTTCTTT
d_call: .; clone_size: .; j_call: TRBJ1-2; v_call: TRBV6-6; cdr3_aa: CASTHTGGGYTF; cdr3_nt: TGTGCCAGCACCCACACCGGGGGAGGCTACACCTTC
d_call: .; clone_size: .; j_call: TRBJ1-3; v_call: TRBV20-1; cdr3_aa: CSAGVGNTIYF; cdr3_nt: TGCAGCGCAGGGGTGGGAAACACCATATATTTT
d_call: .; clone_size: .; j_call: TRBJ2-1; v_call: TRBV30; cdr3_aa: CAWSANTNEQFF; cdr3_nt: TGTGCCTGGAGTGCGAATACCAATGAGCAGTTCTTC
d_call: .; clone_size: .; j_call: TRBJ2-1; v_call: TRBV6-6; cdr3_aa: CASSYGRGNNEQFF; cdr3_nt: TGTGCCAGCAGTTATGGGCGGGGAAACAATGAGCAGTTCTTC
d_call: .; clone_size: .; j_call: TRBJ1-1; v_call: TRBV11-2; cdr3_aa: CASSLVTTEAFF; cdr3_nt: TGTGCCAGCAGCTTAGTAACCACTGAAGCTTTCTTT
d_call: .; clone_size: .; j_call: TRBJ1-2; v_call: TRBV7-6; cdr3_aa: CASSSILTDYGYTF; cdr3_nt: TGTGCCAGCAGCTCAATTCTGACAGACTATGGCTACACCTTC
d_call: .; clone_size: few; j_call: TRBJ1-2; v_call: TRBV12-1; cdr3_aa: CASLRTADINYGYTF; cdr3_nt: TGTGCCAGCCTCCGCACAGCCGATATTAACTATGGCTACACCTTC
d_call: .; clone_size: .; j_call: TRBJ1-4; v_call: TRBV2; cdr3_aa: CASSVGGAIEKLFF; cdr3_nt: TGTGCCAGCAGTGTCGGGGGGGCAATTGAAAAACTGTTTTTT
d_call: TRBD1; clone_size: .; j_call: TRBJ1-1; v_call: TRBV7-2; cdr3_aa: CASSLPNRGPPEAFF; cdr3_nt: TGTGCCAGCAGCTTACCTAACAGGGGCCCCCCTGAAGCTTTCTTT
d_call: .; clone_size: .; j_call: TRBJ1-1; v_call: TRBV19; cdr3_aa: CASSARNTEAFF; cdr3_nt: TGTGCCAGTAGTGCCCGGAACACTGAAGCTTTCTTT
d_call: TRBD1; clone_size: few; j_call: TRBJ2-7; v_call: TRBV11-3; cdr3_aa: CASSLDGMGRGSEQYF; cdr3_nt: TGTGCCAGCAGCTTAGACGGTATGGGCAGGGGGTCCGAGCAGTACTTC
d_call: TRBD1; clone_size: .; j_call: TRBJ2-2; v_call: TRBV28; cdr3_aa: CASSSRTGGGLTGELFF; cdr3_nt: TGTGCCAGCAGTTCTAGGACAGGGGGAGGCCTAACCGGGGAGCTGTTTTTT
d_call: .; clone_size: .; j_call: TRBJ1-4; v_call: TRBV4-1; cdr3_aa: CASSQDPGRATNEKLFF; cdr3_nt: TGCGCCAGCAGCCAAGATCCAGGGAGGGCAACTAATGAAAAACTGTTTTTT
d_call: .; clone_size: .; j_call: TRBJ2-7; v_call: TRBV5-1; cdr3_aa: CASGLTGEASEQYF; cdr3_nt: TGCGCCAGCGGTTTAACGGGGGAGGCCTCCGAACAGTACTTC
d_call: TRBD1; clone_size: .; j_call: TRBJ2-5; v_call: TRBV4-2; cdr3_aa: CASSQGQGARKTQYF; cdr3_nt: TGTGCCAGCAGCCAAGGGCAGGGGGCGAGAAAGACCCAGTACTTC
d_call: TRBD2; clone_size: few; j_call: TRBJ2-1; v_call: TRBV4-2; cdr3_aa: CASSQDGTINEQFF; cdr3_nt: TGTGCCAGCAGCCAAGATGGGACTATCAATGAGCAGTTCTTC
d_call: .; clone_size: few; j_call: TRBJ1-1; v_call: TRBV7-2; cdr3_aa: CASSLEGGRVAFF; cdr3_nt: TGTGCCAGCAGCTTAGAAGGGGGAAGGGTGGCTTTCTTT
d_call: TRBD1; clone_size: .; j_call: TRBJ1-3; v_call: TRBV7-8; cdr3_aa: CASSLVITLRQGGDTIYF; cdr3_nt: TGTGCCAGCAGCTTAGTAATAACATTACGGCAGGGGGGAGACACCATATATTTT
d_call: TRBD1; clone_size: once; j_call: TRBJ2-1; v_call: TRBV5-1; cdr3_aa: CASSLGQGVRYEQFF; cdr3_nt: TGCGCCAGCAGCTTGGGACAGGGGGTACGGTATGAGCAGTTCTTC
d_call: .; clone_size: .; j_call: TRBJ1-2; v_call: TRBV7-9; cdr3_aa: CASSLSRQDQYGYTF; cdr3_nt: TGTGCCAGCAGCTTATCGCGACAGGACCAGTATGGCTACACCTTC
d_call: .; clone_size: .; j_call: TRBJ1-5; v_call: TRBV5-6; cdr3_aa: CASSLGSNQPQHF; cdr3_nt: TGTGCCAGCAGCTTGGGTAGCAATCAGCCCCAGCATTTT
d_call: .; clone_size: .; j_call: TRBJ2-3; v_call: TRBV19; cdr3_aa: CASSIDGGSTDTQYF; cdr3_nt: TGTGCCAGTAGTATAGATGGGGGTAGCACAGATACGCAGTATTTT
d_call: .; clone_size: .; j_call: TRBJ2-7; v_call: TRBV6-1; cdr3_aa: CASSEVGGAIDEQYF; cdr3_nt: TGTGCCAGCAGTGAAGTGGGGGGGGCAATCGACGAGCAGTACTTC
d_call: .; clone_size: .; j_call: TRBJ2-4; v_call: TRBV30; cdr3_aa: CAWSVQGAKNIQYF; cdr3_nt: TGTGCCTGGAGTGTACAGGGAGCCAAAAACATTCAGTACTTC
d_call: .; clone_size: few; j_call: TRBJ2-2; v_call: TRBV28; cdr3_aa: CASSQGAGELFF; cdr3_nt: TGTGCCAGCAGCCAGGGAGCCGGGGAGCTGTTTTTT
d_call: TRBD1; clone_size: .; j_call: TRBJ1-2; v_call: TRBV19; cdr3_aa: CATRGQDRRDGYTF; cdr3_nt: TGTGCCACCAGAGGACAGGACAGGAGAGATGGCTACACCTTC
d_call: .; clone_size: .; j_call: TRBJ2-7; v_call: TRBV11-3; cdr3_aa: CASSWGHEQYF; cdr3_nt: TGTGCCAGCAGCTGGGGACACGAGCAGTACTTC
d_call: .; clone_size: .; j_call: TRBJ2-7; v_call: TRBV2; cdr3_aa: CASAGQGSYEQYF; cdr3_nt: TGTGCCAGCGCGGGGCAGGGCTCCTACGAGCAGTACTTC
d_call: .; clone_size: once; j_call: TRBJ2-1; v_call: TRBV28; cdr3_aa: CASSSQETSYNEQFF; cdr3_nt: TGTGCCAGCAGTTCCCAGGAGACTTCCTACAATGAGCAGTTCTTC
d_call: TRBD1; clone_size: .; j_call: TRBJ1-1; v_call: TRBV5-6; cdr3_aa: CASSGTANTEAFF; cdr3_nt: TGTGCCAGCAGTGGGACAGCGAACACTGAAGCTTTCTTT
d_call: .; clone_size: .; j_call: TRBJ2-7; v_call: TRBV27; cdr3_aa: CASRDSPYEQYF; cdr3_nt: TGTGCCAGCAGAGACAGCCCCTACGAGCAGTACTTC
d_call: TRBD1; clone_size: .; j_call: TRBJ2-5; v_call: TRBV19; cdr3_aa: CASSTQRTGGLETQYF; cdr3_nt: TGTGCCAGTAGTACTCAAAGGACAGGGGGCCTAGAGACCCAGTACTTC
d_call: .; clone_size: .; j_call: TRBJ1-1; v_call: TRBV6-6; cdr3_aa: CASSLAQGNTEAFF; cdr3_nt: TGTGCCAGCAGTTTGGCGCAGGGGAACACTGAAGCTTTCTTT
d_call: .; clone_size: .; j_call: TRBJ1-3; v_call: TRBV4-2; cdr3_aa: CASSPLTSYSGNTIYF; cdr3_nt: TGTGCCAGCAGCCCGCTGACCTCTTACTCTGGAAACACCATATATTTT
d_call: .; clone_size: .; j_call: TRBJ2-5; v_call: TRBV29-1; cdr3_aa: CSVEGRKTQYF; cdr3_nt: TGCAGCGTTGAAGGAAGAAAGACCCAGTACTTC
d_call: .; clone_size: .; j_call: TRBJ2-3; v_call: TRBV6-6; cdr3_aa: CASSLSPGLSTDTQYF; cdr3_nt: TGTGCCAGCAGTTTATCCCCCGGACTAAGCACAGATACGCAGTATTTT
d_call: .; clone_size: .; j_call: TRBJ1-6; v_call: TRBV5-1; cdr3_aa: CASSLGAGDRSPLHF; cdr3_nt: TGCGCCAGCAGCTTGGGGGCAGGGGATAGATCACCCCTCCACTTT
d_call: .; clone_size: .; j_call: TRBJ2-3; v_call: TRBV4-3; cdr3_aa: CASSQDVNGRTDTQYF; cdr3_nt: TGCGCCAGCAGCCAAGATGTTAACGGGCGCACAGATACGCAGTATTTT
d_call: TRBD1; clone_size: .; j_call: TRBJ2-6; v_call: TRBV27; cdr3_aa: CASSLTGGMISGANVLTF; cdr3_nt: TGTGCCAGCAGTTTAACAGGGGGCATGATCTCTGGGGCCAACGTCCTGACTTTC
d_call: TRBD1; clone_size: .; j_call: TRBJ2-1; v_call: TRBV2; cdr3_aa: CASSQFGTGGYNEQFF; cdr3_nt: TGTGCCAGCAGTCAATTCGGGACAGGGGGCTACAATGAGCAGTTCTTC
d_call: .; clone_size: .; j_call: TRBJ2-3; v_call: TRBV2; cdr3_aa: CASSEARLPRTDTQYF; cdr3_nt: TGTGCCAGCAGTGAAGCGCGTCTACCCCGCACAGATACGCAGTATTTT
d_call: TRBD1; clone_size: .; j_call: TRBJ2-1; v_call: TRBV30; cdr3_aa: CAWSVGGTGILEQFF; cdr3_nt: TGTGCCTGGAGTGTAGGTGGGACAGGAATTCTTGAGCAGTTCTTC
d_call: .; clone_size: .; j_call: TRBJ1-6; v_call: TRBV2; cdr3_aa: CASMMGTDNSPLHF; cdr3_nt: TGTGCCAGCATGATGGGGACGGATAATTCACCCCTCCACTTT
d_call: .; clone_size: .; j_call: TRBJ1-5; v_call: TRBV5-1; cdr3_aa: CASSLEPKPDQPQHF; cdr3_nt: TGCGCCAGCAGCTTGGAACCCAAACCGGATCAGCCCCAGCATTTT
d_call: .; clone_size: .; j_call: TRBJ1-4; v_call: TRBV7-6; cdr3_aa: CASSLDQGPGKLFF; cdr3_nt: TGTGCCAGCAGCTTAGACCAGGGGCCAGGAAAACTGTTTTTT
d_call: .; clone_size: .; j_call: TRBJ2-3; v_call: TRBV5-1; cdr3_aa: CASSPVRELISDTQYF; cdr3_nt: TGCGCCAGCAGCCCCGTCAGAGAGCTAATATCAGATACGCAGTATTTT
d_call: TRBD1; clone_size: .; j_call: TRBJ2-2; v_call: TRBV4-2; cdr3_aa: CASSPQGARGELFF; cdr3_nt: TGTGCCAGCAGCCCGCAGGGGGCGAGGGGGGAGCTGTTTTTT
d_call: .; clone_size: .; j_call: TRBJ1-1; v_call: TRBV7-7; cdr3_aa: CASSLATDTEAFF; cdr3_nt: TGTGCTAGCAGCTTAGCGACAGACACTGAAGCTTTCTTT